The clone carrying this T cell receptor beta chain was recorded once. This entry belongs to a study of blood T cell repertoires in COVID-19. The overall study: Samples of COVID-19 (acute and convalescent) were obtained from the United States, Italy and Spain. Sample material is recorded as cDNA or gDNA derived from T cells, B-cell-depleted T cells, or PBMCs.

The germline V gene has CDR1 MNHEY and CDR2 SMNVEV (reference sequence). With V trimmed by 5 bases and J by 4 bases, 4 bases remained unmatched. This CDR3 spans 16 amino acids. The authors' processing: Amplification from reference gene primers served as the basis for estimated nucleated cell counts. The repertoire was sequenced with immunoSEQ multiplex PCR; TCRdb's copy has only in-frame clones and lacks some. V and J calls and clone size are as listed in that table; D and trimming were resolved from the DNA. The data contain approximately 84,000 clones, 83% of them singletons. The receptor was isolated from a woman at least 80 years old with acute or convalescent COVID-19. V gene TRBV27 combines with J gene TRBJ2-3; 15 positions agree with TRBD2. The sample was peripheral blood. Here the CDR3 reads CASSRWTSGRADTQYF. DNA of the CDR3: TGTGCCAGCAGTAGATGGACTAGCGGGAGGGCAGATACGCAGTATTTT.